These 7 T cell receptor beta chains came from one sample sequenced in a study of control samples from healthy donors and cancer patients. The method was immunoSEQ multiplex PCR; TCRdb's version includes in-frame clones alone and lacks a portion of them. The table records tens of thousands of clones, about 80% of them present only once. The sequencing sample was made of blood. Receptors were obtained from a man aged 45-65 years in good health.

This rearrangement joins TRBV7-9 to TRBJ1-1; D is undetermined. This CDR3 has 14 amino acids. Trimming pared 4 bases from V and 3 bases from J, leaving 12 bases between. Per germline, CDR1 SEHNR and CDR2 FQNEAQ (reference sequence). CDR3 sequence reads: CASSYNQMDTEAFF. As DNA, the CDR3 is TGTGCCAGCAGCTACAATCAGATGGACACTGAAGCTTTCTTT.

V usage is TRBV3-1 (or the pseudogene TRBV3-2) and J usage is TRBJ2-5; a possible D gene is TRBD2 (6 bases). The CDR3 contains 19 residues. Germline V CDR1 and CDR2: LGHDT, YNNKEL (reference sequence). V lost 1 base and J 1 base, leaving 22 bases between the germline ends. CDR3 region: CASSQAALVGARGQETQYF. CDR3 in DNA: TGTGCCAGCAGCCAAGCAGCCCTCGTCGGAGCGCGGGGCCAAGAGACCCAGTACTTC.

In this sample, this clone turned up once. The gene calls are TRBV2 and TRBJ2-7, with TRBD2 matching over 15 bases. Per germline, CDR1 SNHLY and CDR2 FYNNEI. The ends lost 4 bases at V and 3 bases at J; junction bases unmatched: 7. This CDR3 region has 17 residues. The CDR3 is CASSGGTSGRTLYEQYF. The CDR3 DNA reads as TGTGCCAGCAGTGGTGGGACTAGCGGGAGGACCCTCTACGAGCAGTACTTC.

This clone was detected once. This chain uses TRBV10-3 with TRBJ2-7; D could derive from TRBD1 or TRBD2 (5 bases each). This CDR3 spans 13 amino acids. In germline, CDR1 is ENHRY, CDR2 SYGVKD. Trimming removed 7 bases from V and 5 bases from J, with 15 bases in between. The CDR3 region has the DNA TGTGCCATCACCGAGGGGCTAACGGACGAGCAGTACTTC. This sequence encodes CAITEGLTDEQYF.

The rearrangement joins TRBV14 to TRBJ2-1, with 7 bases aligning to TRBD2. CDR1 is SGHDN, CDR2 FVKESK, per germline. The CDR3 loop spans 18 amino acids. Trimming at V came to 4 bases and at J to 0 bases, leaving 12 bases not matched to a gene. In DNA, the CDR3 is TGTGCCAGCAGCCCCAGACCCTGGGGGGGACCCTCCTACAATGAGCAGTTCTTC. Translated, it gives CASSPRPWGGPSYNEQFF.

The chain employs TRBV5-1 and TRBJ1-2; D unclear. The V end was cut by 5 bases, the J end by 0 bases, with 14 bases between. The CDR3 loop spans 15 amino acids. Looked up from germline, CDR1 is SGHRS and CDR2 is YFSETQ. The CDR3 loop is CASRPEGSANYGYTF. CDR3 nucleotide sequence: TGCGCCAGCAGACCCGAAGGGAGCGCTAACTATGGCTACACCTTC.

The chain carries TRBV30 and TRBJ2-5; 8 bases align to TRBD2. The CDR3 length is 14 residues. Per germline, CDR1 GTSNPN and CDR2 SVGIG (reference sequence). With 3 bases clipped from V and 5 bases from J, the junction kept 8 bases outside the gene matches. In DNA, the CDR3 is TGTGCCTGGAGGCCCGGGGGGGCGCGGGAGACCCAGTACTTC. Residues: CAWRPGGARETQYF.